This T cell receptor beta chain was obtained from a study of technical replicates of blood from a few donors. CDR3 size: 14 residues. Germline V gene sequence: CDR1 KGHSH, CDR2 LQKENI. Trimming pared 2 bases from V and 1 base from J, leaving 8 bases between. The protocol was immunoSEQ multiplex PCR, while the TCRdb copy is restricted to in-frame clones and leaves out a portion. The sample lists 50,000 or so clones, about 94% seen once, with roughly 3.9% in the top ten. The chain employs TRBV18 and TRBJ1-2, with a possible D match to TRBD1 (5 bases). This clonotype originated in a human donor in good health. Some clones in this sample may be carry-over from other donors' samples. Sequencing was performed on PBMCs. CDR3 sequence: CASSPGAVNYGYTF. CDR3 nucleotide sequence: TGTGCCAGCTCACCAGGGGCAGTTAACTATGGCTACACCTTC.